This T cell receptor (beta chain) was captured by sequencing in a study of blood T cell repertoires in COVID-19. Study summary: T cells, B-cell-depleted T cells, or PBMCs supplied cDNA or gDNA.

CDR1 and CDR2 (germline): SQVTM, ANQGSEA. The CDR3 is 12 amino acids. Trimming took 7 bases from V and 10 from J, leaving 17 bases between them. Clones were sequenced by immunoSEQ multiplex PCR, and TCRdb holds only the in-frame ones, with some missing. Among 180,000 or so clones listed, 80% were seen once. The TCR comes from a man aged 55 to 70 who had been exposed to COVID-19. The chain has TRBV29-1 and TRBJ2-4, with D possibly being TRBD1 (5 bases). The sample taken for sequencing was PBMCs or T cells enriched from blood (not recorded which). CDR3 in DNA: TGCAGCGGGACAAGGGGCCAAGGGATTCAGTACTTC. Protein sequence: CSGTRGQGIQYF.